This T cell receptor beta chain was captured by sequencing in a study of T cells after posttransplantation cyclophosphamide. General study results and limits: TRB clonality was highly associated with recipient CMV seropositivity and reactivation. Donor CD8+ memory clones often dominated recipient blood repertoires at later times. TRB overlap between skin or GI tissue T cells and blood was limited.

Germline CDR1 reads MNHNS; CDR2 reads SASEGT. J lost 5 bases, V lost 7 bases, and 7 bases had no gene match. This CDR3 has 13 residues. This clone qualifies as medium-sized. The antigen remains undetermined. The table came from immunoSEQ multiplex PCR; TCRdb's copy has only in-frame clones and leaves some out. The sample contains roughly 1,400 clones, none of them singletons. Cyclophosphamide on days +3 and +4 followed busulfan-fludarabine conditioning and a marrow graft. This TCR came from a young adult male patient who received an allogeneic stem cell transplant from a related donor, was CMV-positive, and had acute GVHD only. The graft donor may have contributed some T cells. J is TRBJ1-1 and V is TRBV6-1; 7 bases map to TRBD1. This sample comprised PBMCs, obtained after an allogeneic stem cell transplant with post-transplant cyclophosphamide. CDR3 residues: CASNRQGSTEAFF. As DNA, the CDR3 is TGTGCCAGCAACAGACAGGGAAGTACTGAAGCTTTCTTT.